This T cell receptor (beta chain) was identified during a study of identical twins. CDR1 ENHRY and CDR2 SYGVKD come from the germline V gene. The V end lost 5 bases, the J end lost 0 bases, and 11 bases lay between the germline ends. The CDR3 has 15 amino acids. Donors were all healthy Caucasians. TCRdb re-analysed the 5' RACE reads in MiXCR, keeping a single row per CDR3 protein. Counted here are 1.5 million to 2 million distinct CDR3 sequences, 25% to 35% occurring once; the ten biggest clones make up about 0.27%. Study-wide results and caveats: Invariant cells of the MAIT and iNKT types might have partly distorted the zero-insertion analyses. Abundant cord blood beta clonotypes carried fewer insertions; memory repertoires showed none. Among out-of-frame alpha sequences shared by twins, low generation probability occurred in excess.

About this clonotype: Its cognate antigen is unknown.

Sequenced: cord blood. V gene TRBV10-3 combines with J gene TRBJ1-5; D uncertain. The source of this sequence is a newborn girl in good health. The CDR3 nucleotides are TGTGCCATCAGTAGGACCGAATCTAGCAATCAGCCCCAGCATTTT. Its protein is CAISRTESSNQPQHF.